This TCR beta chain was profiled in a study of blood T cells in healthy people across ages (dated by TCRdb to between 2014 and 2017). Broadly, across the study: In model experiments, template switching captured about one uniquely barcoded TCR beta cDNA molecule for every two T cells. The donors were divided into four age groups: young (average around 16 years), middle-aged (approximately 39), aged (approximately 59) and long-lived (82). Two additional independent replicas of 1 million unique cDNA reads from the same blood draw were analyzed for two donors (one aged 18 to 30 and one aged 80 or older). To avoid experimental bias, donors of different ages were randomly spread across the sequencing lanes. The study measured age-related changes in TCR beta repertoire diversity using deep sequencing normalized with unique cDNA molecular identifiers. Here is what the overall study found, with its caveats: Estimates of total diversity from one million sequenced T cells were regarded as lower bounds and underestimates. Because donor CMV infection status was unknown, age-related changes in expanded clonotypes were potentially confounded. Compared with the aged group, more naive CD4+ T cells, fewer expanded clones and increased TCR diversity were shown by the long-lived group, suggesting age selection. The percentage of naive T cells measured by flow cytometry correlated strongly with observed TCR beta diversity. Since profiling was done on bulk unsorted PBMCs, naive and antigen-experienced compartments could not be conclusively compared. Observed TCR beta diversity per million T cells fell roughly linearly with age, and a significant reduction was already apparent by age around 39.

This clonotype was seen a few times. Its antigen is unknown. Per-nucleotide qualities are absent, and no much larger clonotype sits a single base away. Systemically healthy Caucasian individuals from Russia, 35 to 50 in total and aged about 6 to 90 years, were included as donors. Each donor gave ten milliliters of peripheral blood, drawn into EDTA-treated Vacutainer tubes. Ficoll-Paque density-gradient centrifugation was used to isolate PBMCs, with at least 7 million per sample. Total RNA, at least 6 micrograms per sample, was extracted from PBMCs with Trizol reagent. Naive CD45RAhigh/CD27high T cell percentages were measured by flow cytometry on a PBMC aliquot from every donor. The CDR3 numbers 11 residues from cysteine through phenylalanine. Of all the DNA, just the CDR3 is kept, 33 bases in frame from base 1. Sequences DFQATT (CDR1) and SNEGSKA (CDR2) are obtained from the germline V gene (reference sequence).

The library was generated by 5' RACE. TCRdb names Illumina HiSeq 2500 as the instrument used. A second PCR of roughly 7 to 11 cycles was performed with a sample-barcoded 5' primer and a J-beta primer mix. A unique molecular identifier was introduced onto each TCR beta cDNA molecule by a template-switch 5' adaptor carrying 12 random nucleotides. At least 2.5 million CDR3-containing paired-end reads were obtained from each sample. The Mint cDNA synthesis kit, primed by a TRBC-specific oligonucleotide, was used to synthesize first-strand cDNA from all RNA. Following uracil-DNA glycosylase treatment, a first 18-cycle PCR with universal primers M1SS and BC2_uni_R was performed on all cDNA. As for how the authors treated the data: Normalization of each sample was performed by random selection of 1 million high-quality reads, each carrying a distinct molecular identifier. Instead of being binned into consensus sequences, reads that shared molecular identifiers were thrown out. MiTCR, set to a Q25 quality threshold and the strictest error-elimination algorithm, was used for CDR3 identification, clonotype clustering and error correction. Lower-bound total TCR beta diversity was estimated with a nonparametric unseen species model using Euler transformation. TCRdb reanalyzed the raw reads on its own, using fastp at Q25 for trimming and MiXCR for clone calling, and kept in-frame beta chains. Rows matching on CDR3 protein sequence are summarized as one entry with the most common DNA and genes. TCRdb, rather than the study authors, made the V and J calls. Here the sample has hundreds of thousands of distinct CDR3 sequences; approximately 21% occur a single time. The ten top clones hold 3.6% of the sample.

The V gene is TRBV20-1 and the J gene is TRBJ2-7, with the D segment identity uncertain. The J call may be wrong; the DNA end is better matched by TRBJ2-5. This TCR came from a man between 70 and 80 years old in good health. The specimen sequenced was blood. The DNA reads TGCAGTGTTTTGGAGCGAGAGACCCAGTACTTC. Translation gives CSVLERETQYF.